This is a list of T cell receptor beta chains from one sample in a study of T cells in localized non-small cell lung cancer. Clones were read by immunoSEQ multiplex PCR, and TCRdb kept only the in-frame ones, dropping some. Among fewer than 45,000 clones listed, approximately 86% were seen once. The sequencing used peripheral blood, collected before any cancer treatment. These TCRs come from a woman aged 18 to 49 with stage III lung adenocarcinoma. Both conserved end residues are trimmed from each CDR3. Fields, in order: V gene, CDR3 protein.

v_call: TRBV5-4; cdr3_aa: ASSIGQGQGYGYT
v_call: TRBV5-1; cdr3_aa: ASSRNRGRGNTIY
v_call: TRBV7-2; cdr3_aa: ASSLAGQGSQPQH
v_call: TRBV12-5; cdr3_aa: ASGLVSSGDEQF
v_call: TRBV7-8; cdr3_aa: ASSLFTDPDGYT
v_call: TRBV7-8; cdr3_aa: ASSRDGTATNTGELF
v_call: TRBV4-1; cdr3_aa: ASSQGVSNYGYT
v_call: TRBV6-6; cdr3_aa: ASSPDRSSYGYT
v_call: TRBV2; cdr3_aa: ASGSGTTQY
v_call: TRBV11-2; cdr3_aa: ASNPPGERNTEAF
v_call: TRBV6-1; cdr3_aa: ASGSHRERNTEAF
v_call: TRBV14; cdr3_aa: ASSQGGARIRETQY
v_call: TRBV7-8; cdr3_aa: ASSLAGRGDYGYT
v_call: TRBV18; cdr3_aa: ASSVTENYEQY
v_call: TRBV9; cdr3_aa: ASSVGPDRGHMVNTEAF
v_call: TRBV29-1; cdr3_aa: SVETPNGYT
v_call: TRBV4-1; cdr3_aa: ASSQESTPGGISPLH
v_call: TRBV5-1; cdr3_aa: ASSAGQGASFGNEQF
v_call: TRBV25-1; cdr3_aa: ASGQQGVLEQY
v_call: TRBV7-6; cdr3_aa: ASTLGTGGSEAF
v_call: TRBV18; cdr3_aa: ASSPQNEQF
v_call: TRBV5-1; cdr3_aa: ASSSGTVANVEQF
v_call: TRBV25-1; cdr3_aa: ASSRQGDGYGYT
v_call: TRBV7-9; cdr3_aa: ASSGQGFSYNEQF
v_call: TRBV4-1; cdr3_aa: ASSQRQGGVYYGYT
v_call: TRBV6-6; cdr3_aa: ASSYGQSQKDEAF
v_call: TRBV7-7; cdr3_aa: ASSPQGADTGELF
v_call: TRBV7-8; cdr3_aa: ASSLQGGNTIY